This T cell receptor (beta chain) derives from a study of T-cell memory formation after mild COVID-19. The germline V and J ends were trimmed by 0 bases and 1 base, with 6 bases remaining between them. The CDR3 spans 14 residues. Germline CDR1 reads MNHEY; CDR2 reads SVGAGI. TCRdb processed the 5' RACE reads anew with MiXCR; each CDR3 protein has one entry. The table includes under 250,000 distinct CDR3 sequences, approximately 15% detected once. Sequenced: PBMCs or a T cell subset sorted from them (not recorded which). The rearrangement uses TRBV6-5 and TRBJ1-1; a weak D match, TRBD1 (6 bases). The origin of this receptor is an adult woman who had mild COVID-19 (a few samples of this study predate the infection). Cell type and time point are not known. The DNA for the CDR3 is TGTGCCAGCAGTTACTCGACAGGGAACACTGAAGCTTTCTTT. It translates to CASSYSTGNTEAFF.